Sequencing of this T cell receptor (beta chain) was carried out in a study of CD8 T cells in Susac syndrome. Random hexamers were used to reverse transcribe the RNA input (about 0.5 to 1 ug). Using its own MiXCR run on the immunoSEQ multiplex PCR reads, TCRdb lists one record per CDR3 protein. The sample includes 95,000 to 150,000 distinct CDR3 sequences, around 94% of them seen just once. Germline V gene lookup returns CDR1 MNHEY and CDR2 SVGAGI. Trimming cost V 0 bases and J 5 bases, with 10 bases left between them. This CDR3 spans 14 amino acids. The sequenced sample was CD8+ T cells from PBMCs. The chain couples TRBV6-5 to TRBJ1-1, with D perhaps matching TRBD1 (5 bases). This TCR came from a human donor with Susac syndrome. The CDR3 sequence: CASSYSGARTEAFF. In nucleotides, the CDR3 is TGTGCCAGCAGTTACTCCGGGGCCCGGACTGAAGCTTTCTTT.